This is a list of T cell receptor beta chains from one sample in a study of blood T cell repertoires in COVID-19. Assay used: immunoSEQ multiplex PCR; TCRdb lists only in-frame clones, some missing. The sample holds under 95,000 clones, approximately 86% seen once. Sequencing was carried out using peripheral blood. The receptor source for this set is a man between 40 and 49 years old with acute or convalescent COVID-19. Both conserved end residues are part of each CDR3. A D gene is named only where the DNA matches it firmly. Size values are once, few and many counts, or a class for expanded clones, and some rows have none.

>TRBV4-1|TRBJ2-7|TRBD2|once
TGCGCCAGCAGCCAAGATAGGGGGCTAGCGGGAGTGGAAGAGCAGTACTTC
CASSQDRGLAGVEEQYF
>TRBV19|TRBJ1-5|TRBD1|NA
TGTGCCAGTAGCCCTCCGACAGGGGGCGCGGGCAATCAGCCCCAGCATTTT
CASSPPTGGAGNQPQHF
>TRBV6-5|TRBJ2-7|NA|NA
TGTGCCAGCAGTCTCGCGGGGAGCTACGAGCAGTACTTC
CASSLAGSYEQYF
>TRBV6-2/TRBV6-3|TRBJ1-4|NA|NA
TGTGCCAGCAGTTACTCCGGAGGCCGTGAAAAACTGTTTTTT
CASSYSGGREKLFF
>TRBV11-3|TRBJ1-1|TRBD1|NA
TGTGCCAGCAGCCCAGGGACAGGGGGCGGAACTGAAGCTTTCTTT
CASSPGTGGGTEAFF
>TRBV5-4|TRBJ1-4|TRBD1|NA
TGTGCCAGCAGCCTCGGCAAGGGGGCGGATGAAAAACTGTTTTTT
CASSLGKGADEKLFF
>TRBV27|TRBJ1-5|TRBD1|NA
TGTGCCAGCAGTTTATCGACCTCAGGGGGTCAGCCCCAGCATTTT
CASSLSTSGGQPQHF
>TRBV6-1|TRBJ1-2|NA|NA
TGTGCCAGCAGTGAAGTGCGGGGGCGCTATGGCTACACCTTC
CASSEVRGRYGYTF
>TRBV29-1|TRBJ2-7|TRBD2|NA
TGCAGCGTTGAAGTGGGAGGGCTAGCGGGAGGCGAGCAGTACTTC
CSVEVGGLAGGEQYF
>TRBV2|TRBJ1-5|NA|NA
TGTGCCAGCAGCAGGGGCCCGAATCAGCCCCAGCATTTT
CASSRGPNQPQHF
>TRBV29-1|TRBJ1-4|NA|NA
TGCAGCGTTGAAGGTTCAGGGGATGATGAAAAACTGTTTTTT
CSVEGSGDDEKLFF
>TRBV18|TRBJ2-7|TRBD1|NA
TGTGCCAGCTCACCTACCGGGACAGGGGTAGGAGAGCAGTACTTC
CASSPTGTGVGEQYF
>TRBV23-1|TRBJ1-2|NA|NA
TGCGCCAGCAGTCAATCGACAGGAACTAACTATGGCTACACCTTC
CASSQSTGTNYGYTF
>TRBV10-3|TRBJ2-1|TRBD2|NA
TGTGCCATCAGTGAGTCGGCGGCGGGAGGAGCAAATGAGCAGTTCTTC
CAISESAAGGANEQFF
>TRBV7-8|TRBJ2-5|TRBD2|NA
TGTGCCAGCAGCATCTCCGGGGGGGCGGGCGAGACCCAGTACTTC
CASSISGGAGETQYF
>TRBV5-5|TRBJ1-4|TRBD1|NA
TGTGCCAGCAGTCCAGACAGGGCCCCTGGGGAAAAACTGTTTTTT
CASSPDRAPGEKLFF
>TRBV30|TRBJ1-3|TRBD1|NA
TGTGCCGTCGACAGGGGCTCTGGAAACACCATATATTTT
CAVDRGSGNTIYF
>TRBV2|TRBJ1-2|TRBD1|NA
TGTGCCAGCAGCCGGGACAGGCATGGCTACACCTTC
CASSRDRHGYTF
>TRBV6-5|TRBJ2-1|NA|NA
TGTGCCAGCAGTTACGTCAGCGGTGAGCAGTTCTTC
CASSYVSGEQFF
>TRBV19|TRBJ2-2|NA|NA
TGTGCCAGTAGTATAGGCCAGGGCCACACCGGGGAGCTGTTTTTT
CASSIGQGHTGELFF
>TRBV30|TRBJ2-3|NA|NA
TGTGCCTGGAGTGTTGACAGTAGCACAGATACGCAGTATTTT
CAWSVDSSTDTQYF
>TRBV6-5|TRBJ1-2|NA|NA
TGTGCCAGCAGCCAACCGGACAGAGCAACCTATGGCTACACCTTC
CASSQPDRATYGYTF
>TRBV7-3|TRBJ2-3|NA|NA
TGTGCCAGCAGCTTAGCAGGGTATAGCACAGATACGCAGTATTTT
CASSLAGYSTDTQYF
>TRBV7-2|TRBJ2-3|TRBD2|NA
TGTGCCAGCAGCTTAGCGGGAGGGCCGGGAGTATTATCAGATACGCAGTATTTT
CASSLAGGPGVLSDTQYF
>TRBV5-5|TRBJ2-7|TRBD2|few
TGTGCCAGCAGCCCCGCGATACTAGCGGCCTCCTACGAGCAGTACTTC
CASSPAILAASYEQYF
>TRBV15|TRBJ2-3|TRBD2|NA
TGTGCCACCAGCGAAGGACTAGCGACAGATACGCAGTATTTT
CATSEGLATDTQYF
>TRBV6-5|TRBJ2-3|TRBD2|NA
TGTGCCAGCAGTTACTCGAGCGGGGGGCGGGGAGATACGCAGTATTTT
CASSYSSGGRGDTQYF
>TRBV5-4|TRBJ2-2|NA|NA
TGTGCCAGCGGCCCAGGGCAGAACACCGGGGAGCTGTTTTTT
CASGPGQNTGELFF
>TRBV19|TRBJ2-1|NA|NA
TGTGCCAGTTCGGGTCCCCTGACGGGGGGCCGCAATGAGCAGTTCTTC
CASSGPLTGGRNEQFF
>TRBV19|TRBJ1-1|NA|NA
TGTGCCAGTAGTCCCGACACTGAAGCTTTCTTT
CASSPDTEAFF
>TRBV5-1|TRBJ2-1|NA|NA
TGCGCCAGCAGCCAACTGAGCGCGAGCTCCTACAATGAGCAGTTCTTC
CASSQLSASSYNEQFF
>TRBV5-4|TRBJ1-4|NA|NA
TGTGCCAGCAGCGATAGGAAAGGCGGTACTAATGAAAAACTGTTTTTT
CASSDRKGGTNEKLFF
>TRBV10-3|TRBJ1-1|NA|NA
TGTGCCATCACTGAACAGGGAACGATGAACACTGAAGCTTTCTTT
CAITEQGTMNTEAFF
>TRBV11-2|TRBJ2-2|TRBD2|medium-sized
TGTGCCAGCAGCTTAGGTGTAGCGGGGTTCACCGGGGAGCTGTTTTTT
CASSLGVAGFTGELFF
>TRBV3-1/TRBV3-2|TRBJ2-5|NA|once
TGTGCCAGCAGCCAAGCACAAGAGACCCAGTACTTC
CASSQAQETQYF
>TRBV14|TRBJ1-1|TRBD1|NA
TGTGCCAGCAGCTCGGGACAGTTGAGAGCTTTCTTT
CASSSGQLRAFF
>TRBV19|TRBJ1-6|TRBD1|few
TGTGCGTCGGGACAGCGGAATTCACCCCTCCACTTT
CASGQRNSPLHF
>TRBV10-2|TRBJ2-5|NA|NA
TGCGCCAGCAGTGAGGAGGGGACCCAGTACTTC
CASSEEGTQYF
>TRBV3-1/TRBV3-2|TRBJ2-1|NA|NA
TGTGCCAGCAGCCAACCCGGGGGGCCGGTCAATGAGCAGTTCTTC
CASSQPGGPVNEQFF
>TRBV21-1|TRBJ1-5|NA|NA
TGTGCCAGCAGCGGAGCCAGACAGATTAATAGCAATCAGCCCCAGCATTTT
CASSGARQINSNQPQHF
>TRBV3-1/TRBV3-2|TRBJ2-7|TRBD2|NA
TGTGCCAGCAGCCAAGGAGCGGGGGGTATCTACGAGCAGTACTTC
CASSQGAGGIYEQYF
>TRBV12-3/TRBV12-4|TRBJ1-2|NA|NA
TGTGCCAGCAGTTCTCGGGGGGGCTACACCTTC
CASSSRGGYTF
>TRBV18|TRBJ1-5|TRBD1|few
TGTGCCAGCTCACCGGGACAGGGGAGCAATCAGCCCCAGCATTTT
CASSPGQGSNQPQHF
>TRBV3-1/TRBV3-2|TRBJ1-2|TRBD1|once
TGTGCCAGCAGCTCGGGACAGGGGGCGCGGAATGGCTACACCTTC
CASSSGQGARNGYTF
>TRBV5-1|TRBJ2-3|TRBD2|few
TGCGCCAGCAGAGAGCGGGGGACTCTGGATACGCAGTATTTT
CASRERGTLDTQYF
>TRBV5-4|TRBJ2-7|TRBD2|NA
TGTGCCAGCAGCTTTGGGGAGGGACGAGAGCAGTACTTC
CASSFGEGREQYF
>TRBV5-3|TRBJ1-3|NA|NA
TGTGCCAGAAGCTTGCCGGGAACTGGAAACACCATATATTTT
CARSLPGTGNTIYF
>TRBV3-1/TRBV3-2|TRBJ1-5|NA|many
TGTGCCAGCAGGGCGGGGCCGGGGCAGCCCCAGCATTTT
CASRAGPGQPQHF